One and the same sample provided the 23 T cell receptor beta chains below, sequenced in a study of T cell changes during pregnancy in multiple sclerosis. Assay used: immunoSEQ multiplex PCR; TCRdb lists only in-frame clones, some missing. Found here are approximately 60,000 clones, about 83% of them singletons; the top ten hold roughly 5%. Material: peripheral blood from another person, used as feeder cells. These receptor sequences come from a human donor whose cells served as feeder cells for cultures in a pregnancy study.

V gene TRBV18 combines with J gene TRBJ1-1; a possible D gene is TRBD1 (6 bases). This CDR3 contains 12 residues. Deletions cut 5 bases from V and 8 bases from J, with 12 bases between. Germline V gene data show CDR1 as KGHSH and CDR2 as LQKENI. The CDR3 protein is CASSSIDREAFF. The DNA for the CDR3 is TGTGCCAGCTCATCTATAGACAGGGAAGCTTTCTTT.

V and J are TRBV7-3 and TRBJ2-3; TRBD1 matches at 7 bases. Germline V gene sequence: CDR1 SGHTA, CDR2 FQGTGA. There are 14 residues in the CDR3. V shed 5 bases, J shed 2 bases, and the junction held 4 bases outside the gene matches. CDR3 sequence: CASSLTGSTDTQYF. For the CDR3, the DNA is TGTGCCAGCAGCCTGACAGGGTCCACAGATACGCAGTATTTT.

The chain links TRBV7-6 to TRBJ2-3; D is ambiguous. V dropped 5 bases and J dropped 6 bases, with 9 bases sitting between them. Germline-derived CDR1 and CDR2 are SGHVS and FNYEAQ. This CDR3 is built from 12 residues. The CDR3 nucleotides are TGTGCCAGCAGCCCCATCCAGGATACGCAGTATTTT. This gives the protein CASSPIQDTQYF.

This chain connects TRBV4-1 to TRBJ2-3; no clear D. Germline V gene sequence: CDR1 MGHRA, CDR2 YSYEKL. Trimming left V 1 base short and J 1 base short, with 3 bases between. The CDR3 contains 13 residues. The CDR3 DNA is TGCGCCAGCAGCCAAGTCGGCACAGATACGCAGTATTTT. It is translated as CASSQVGTDTQYF.

This clone was counted only a few times. The gene calls are TRBV11-3 and TRBJ2-3, with D maybe TRBD1 (6 bases). Looked up from germline, CDR1 is SGHNT and CDR2 is YENEEA. Trimming stripped 2 bases from V and 2 bases from J, with 14 bases between. This CDR3 is 16 amino acids long. CDR3 protein: CASSLTVRGSTDTQYF. The CDR3 coding sequence is TGTGCCAGCAGCTTAACGGTTAGGGGGTCCACAGATACGCAGTATTTT.

V gene TRBV5-6 combines with J gene TRBJ2-1; 9 bases align to TRBD1. With V trimmed by 3 bases and J by 5 bases, 9 bases remained unmatched. Looked up from germline, CDR1 is SGHDT and CDR2 is YYEEEE. The CDR3 spans 16 residues. The CDR3 DNA is TGTGCCAGCAGCTCCCGGGACAGGGCCATAAACAATGAGCAGTTCTTC. It translates to CASSSRDRAINNEQFF.

The chain has TRBV29-1 and TRBJ2-7, with TRBD2 as a possible D gene (5 bases). This CDR3 is built from 11 residues. CDR1 is SQVTM and CDR2 is ANQGSEA in the germline V gene. The V end lost 7 bases, the J end lost 1 base, and 8 bases lay between the germline ends. The CDR3, as DNA: TGCAGCGCTGGGGAGTCCTACGAGCAGTACTTC. It is translated as CSAGESYEQYF.

The chain links TRBV30 to TRBJ2-1, with D unresolved. This CDR3 has 11 residues. Germline V gives CDR1 GTSNPN, CDR2 SVGIG (reference sequence). Trimming cost V 4 bases and J 4 bases, with 5 bases left between them. CDR3 region: CAWTLYNEQFF. CDR3 bases: TGTGCCTGGACTTTATACAATGAGCAGTTCTTC.

The gene calls are TRBV11-1 and TRBJ2-5, with unresolved D. CDR1 is SGHAT, CDR2 FQDESV, per germline (reference sequence). The CDR3 is 12 residues long. Trimming took 6 bases from V and 5 from J, leaving 10 bases between them. The CDR3 loop is CASSRLGETQYF. The DNA of the CDR3 is TGTGCCAGCAGTCGATTGGGGGAGACCCAGTACTTC.

J is TRBJ1-2 and V is TRBV14, with D possibly being TRBD1 (6 bases). From germline, CDR1 is SGHDN and CDR2 FVKESK. The CDR3 runs 15 residues. V was shortened by 1 base and J by 1 base, with 10 bases between the two germline ends. This CDR3 reads CASSQVGHSNYGYTF. The CDR3 region has the DNA TGTGCCAGCAGCCAAGTGGGACACAGTAACTATGGCTACACCTTC.

The chain links TRBV18 to TRBJ1-1; the D is unclear. CDR3 size: 14 residues. The germline V gene has CDR1 KGHSH and CDR2 LQKENI. Trimming pared 6 bases from V and 3 bases from J, leaving 14 bases between. The CDR3 region has the DNA TGTGCCAGCTCGACTGGGGTTGAGTACACTGAAGCTTTCTTT. Its translation: CASSTGVEYTEAFF.

The chain has TRBV27 and TRBJ2-3; 11 nucleotides agree with TRBD2. The CDR3 loop spans 15 amino acids. V trimming: 6 bases; J trimming: 5 bases; junction bases outside the gene matches: 7. From germline, CDR1 is MNHEY and CDR2 SMNVEV (reference sequence). This CDR3 is CASSNLGLAGDTQYF. CDR3 in DNA: TGTGCCAGCAGCAACCTCGGACTAGCGGGAGATACGCAGTATTTT.

The chain links TRBV5-4 to TRBJ1-1; D possibly corresponds to TRBD1 (6 bases). Germline loops: CDR1 SGHNT, CDR2 YYREEE (reference sequence). V was trimmed by 1 base and J by 6 bases, leaving 19 bases between them. The CDR3 contains 16 residues. CDR3 in amino acids: CASSLPHLRGSPEAFF. CDR3 nucleotides: TGTGCCAGCAGCTTGCCGCACCTCAGGGGATCCCCTGAAGCTTTCTTT.

Comments on this clone: A read error may produce the germline difference seen at one junction end. The chain recombines TRBV2 with TRBJ2-3, with 9 bases fitting TRBD2. Germline V CDR1 and CDR2: SNHLY, FYNNEI. The CDR3 sequence is 18 residues long. As DNA, the CDR3 is TGTGCCAGCAGAGGAGACCGGGGGCTAGCGGGAAGCAGAGATACGCAGTATTTT. It is translated as CASRGDRGLAGSRDTQYF.

The gene calls are TRBV4-3 and TRBJ2-1; 16 positions agree with TRBD2. The trim removed 1 base at V and 4 bases at J, leaving 13 bases unmatched. The V gene's germline CDR1 is LGHNA and CDR2 YSLEER. There are 21 residues in the CDR3. The CDR3, as DNA: TGCGCCAGCAGCCAAGTAGGTGGGACTAGCGGGAGGGTTAGTCGGTACAATGAGCAGTTCTTC. It translates to CASSQVGGTSGRVSRYNEQFF.

The J gene is TRBJ2-5, the V gene TRBV27; TRBD2 aligns across 15 bases. The CDR3 runs to 16 residues. V shed 6 bases, J shed 1 base, and the junction held 3 bases outside the gene matches. Germline V lookup: CDR1 MNHEY, CDR2 SMNVEV (reference sequence). CDR3 sequence (DNA): TGTGCCAGCAGCCGGACTAGCGGGAGGGCCCAAGAGACCCAGTACTTC. The encoded protein is CASSRTSGRAQETQYF.

This chain connects TRBV5-4 to TRBJ2-5, with D hard to call. This CDR3 comprises 15 residues. Trimming removed 1 base from V and 7 bases from J, with 17 bases in between. Germline CDR1 reads SGHNT; CDR2 reads YYREEE (reference sequence). Here the CDR3 DNA reads TGTGCCAGCAGCTTGCTTAATCCCTCGACGGGGACCCAGTACTTC. It codes for CASSLLNPSTGTQYF.

The V gene is TRBV2, the J gene TRBJ1-1, with D perhaps matching TRBD1 (5 bases). This CDR3 contains 15 residues. The V gene lost 5 bases and the J gene lost 1 base, with 14 bases spanning the gap. Germline lookup yields CDR1 SNHLY and CDR2 FYNNEI. CDR3 sequence reads: CASSYQGIGNTEAFF. The CDR3 region has the DNA TGTGCCAGCAGTTACCAGGGCATCGGGAACACTGAAGCTTTCTTT.

This chain links TRBV27 with TRBJ1-6; 7 bases are shared with TRBD1. The germline V gene encodes CDR1 MNHEY and CDR2 SMNVEV (reference sequence). The CDR3 is made up of 14 amino acids. V lost 7 bases to trimming and J lost 6 bases; unmatched junction nucleotides: 6. The chain's CDR3 is CASKSGTVNSPLHF. CDR3 nucleotide sequence: TGTGCCAGCAAATCCGGGACAGTTAATTCACCCCTCCACTTT.

This clone was seen a handful of times. V and J are TRBV18 and TRBJ1-1, with D unclear. Trimming took 6 bases from V and 4 from J, leaving 15 bases between them. The germline CDR1 and CDR2 sequences are KGHSH and LQKENI. The CDR3 runs 14 residues. The CDR3 nucleotides read TGTGCCAGCTCCCCAGGAGGTTCCCGCACTGAAGCTTTCTTT. Amino acids: CASSPGGSRTEAFF.

The chain joins TRBV5-1 to TRBJ1-2, with 7 bases fitting TRBD1. Germline V gene sequence: CDR1 SGHRS, CDR2 YFSETQ. The CDR3 runs to 13 residues. J lost 8 bases, V lost 4 bases, and 8 bases had no gene match. CDR3 nucleotides: TGCGCCAGCAGCCCACAGGGGCTTGAGGGCTACACCTTC. Translation gives CASSPQGLEGYTF.

The chain has TRBV7-9 and TRBJ1-1; D perhaps matches TRBD1 (5 bases). V was pared by 7 bases and J by 6 bases, with 9 bases between. Germline V gene data show CDR1 as SEHNR and CDR2 as FQNEAQ (reference sequence). This CDR3 has 11 amino acids. CDR3 loop: CASMGVAEAFF. For the CDR3, the DNA is TGTGCCAGCATGGGGGTCGCTGAAGCTTTCTTT.

The chain combines TRBV4-1 with TRBJ1-5; 10 bases agree with TRBD1. Trimming removed 1 base from V and 4 bases from J; junction bases left unmatched: 13. Germline loops: CDR1 MGHRA, CDR2 YSYEKL. The CDR3 totals 19 residues. This CDR3 reads CASSQGRHMDRGWNQPQHF. In nucleotides, the CDR3 is TGCGCCAGCAGCCAAGGCCGGCACATGGACAGGGGGTGGAATCAGCCCCAGCATTTT.